This note documents a single T cell receptor (beta chain) sequence. Original processing notes: By means of reference gene primer amplification, nucleated cell counts were estimated. The repertoire was sequenced with immunoSEQ multiplex PCR; TCRdb's copy has only in-frame clones and lacks some. The V and J calls and clone size were taken over from that table, and D and trimming were inferred from the DNA. The data contain 90,000 to 110,000 clones, roughly 79% of them seen just once; the ten biggest clones take up 8% to 9.5%. The sample belongs to a study of blood T cell repertoires in COVID-19. Study details: From the United States, Italy and Spain came samples of acute and convalescent COVID-19. PBMCs, B-cell-depleted T cells, or T cells were the source of the cDNA or gDNA that made up the material.

The trim removed 7 bases at V and 7 bases at J, leaving 9 bases unmatched. Germline values: CDR1 LNHDA, CDR2 SQIVND (reference sequence). The CDR3 is 14 residues long. The clonotype originates from a woman in her sixties or seventies with acute or convalescent COVID-19. The chain employs TRBV19 and TRBJ2-7, with TRBD1 matching 11 bases. The source material was peripheral blood. This chain's CDR3 is CASTSSGTGGEQYF. The CDR3 DNA is TGTGCCAGTACCAGCTCCGGGACAGGGGGTGAGCAGTACTTC.